This T cell receptor (beta chain) stems from a study of T cell repertoires in cytomegalovirus infection. TCRdb called the reads again in MiXCR, with one record for every CDR3 protein. Among approximately 550,000 distinct CDR3 sequences listed, approximately 17% were seen once. CDR1 LNHDA and CDR2 SQIVND come from the germline V gene (reference sequence). V was pared by 7 bases and J by 4 bases, with 6 bases of the junction left unmatched. This CDR3 comprises 14 residues. A few counts support this clonotype. This TCR derives from a human donor in good health (CMV status not recorded). Some clones in this sample may be carry-over from other donors' samples. V gene TRBV19 combines with J gene TRBJ1-4, with 7 bases matching TRBD1. Material for sequencing was CD8+ T cells from PBMCs. CDR3 DNA: TGTGCCAGTATTGACCGGGACAGTAATGAAAAACTGTTTTTT. Residues: CASIDRDSNEKLFF.